A selection of T cell receptor beta chains follows, all from one sample in a study of post-analysis software for immune sequencing data. TCRdb processed the PCR reads anew with MiXCR; each CDR3 protein has one entry. The sample records 750,000 to 950,000 distinct CDR3 sequences, around 53% being singletons. Sequencing was done on a sample of blood. These receptors all come from a girl aged 10 to 17 with multiple sclerosis. CDR3s include the opening cysteine and the closing phenylalanine or tryptophan. A D gene is named only where the DNA matches it firmly.

j_gene: TRBJ2-3; d_gene: TRBD2; v_gene: TRBV7-9; CDR3aa: CASSVPSGRAADTQYF
j_gene: TRBJ1-2; d_gene: NA; v_gene: TRBV2; CDR3aa: CASSDFPGFYGYTF
j_gene: TRBJ2-3; d_gene: TRBD2; v_gene: TRBV2; CDR3aa: CASSETGLAGDTQYF
j_gene: NA; d_gene: TRBD1; v_gene: TRBV25-1; CDR3aa: CASSEQTGGPYEQYF
j_gene: TRBJ2-3; d_gene: NA; v_gene: TRBV5-1; CDR3aa: CASRDWTIRGGTDTQYF
j_gene: TRBJ1-1; d_gene: NA; v_gene: TRBV12-3/TRBV12-4; CDR3aa: CASSSGLLTEAFF
j_gene: NA; d_gene: NA; v_gene: TRBV20-1; CDR3aa: CSAIGPTRSEQYF
j_gene: TRBJ2-5; d_gene: TRBD1; v_gene: TRBV10-3; CDR3aa: CATQGTEQETQYF
j_gene: TRBJ1-1; d_gene: NA; v_gene: TRBV5-1; CDR3aa: CASSFVPSGDTEAFF
j_gene: TRBJ2-6; d_gene: TRBD2; v_gene: TRBV20-1; CDR3aa: CSARDTSGSVSGANVLTF
j_gene: TRBJ2-5; d_gene: NA; v_gene: TRBV29-1; CDR3aa: CSVEDLGTPQETQYF
j_gene: TRBJ2-1; d_gene: NA; v_gene: TRBV5-1; CDR3aa: CASSLEVHNEQFF
j_gene: TRBJ2-1; d_gene: NA; v_gene: TRBV7-9; CDR3aa: CASSLVRGGNEQFF
j_gene: TRBJ1-2; d_gene: TRBD1; v_gene: TRBV6-5; CDR3aa: CASRGQGPHYGYTF
j_gene: TRBJ2-7; d_gene: TRBD1; v_gene: TRBV5-1; CDR3aa: CASSDGQGTYEQYF
j_gene: TRBJ2-5; d_gene: NA; v_gene: TRBV7-7; CDR3aa: CASSLGMAGPQETQYF
j_gene: TRBJ2-3; d_gene: NA; v_gene: TRBV29-1; CDR3aa: CSSSGTHWATDTQYF
j_gene: TRBJ1-5; d_gene: NA; v_gene: TRBV14; CDR3aa: CASSQAGARCNQPQHF
j_gene: TRBJ2-3; d_gene: TRBD2; v_gene: TRBV20-1; CDR3aa: CSVIGLASDTQYF
j_gene: TRBJ1-2; d_gene: TRBD1; v_gene: TRBV7-6; CDR3aa: CASSFQTGRGYTF
j_gene: TRBJ2-3; d_gene: NA; v_gene: TRBV29-1; CDR3aa: CSVVPQGSQDTQYF
j_gene: TRBJ2-5; d_gene: NA; v_gene: TRBV5-1; CDR3aa: CASSSEPDTVKYF
j_gene: TRBJ1-5; d_gene: NA; v_gene: TRBV12-5; CDR3aa: CASGLEIYWQPQHF
j_gene: NA; d_gene: TRBD2; v_gene: TRBV4-2; CDR3aa: CASSPREGGRASYEQYF
j_gene: TRBJ2-5; d_gene: TRBD2; v_gene: TRBV5-1; CDR3aa: CASSLGPGAGEETQYF
j_gene: TRBJ1-5; d_gene: NA; v_gene: TRBV13; CDR3aa: CASSLGTGRNQPQHF
j_gene: TRBJ1-3; d_gene: NA; v_gene: TRBV29-1; CDR3aa: CSVLDVGNTIYF
j_gene: TRBJ2-7; d_gene: TRBD1; v_gene: TRBV12-3/TRBV12-4; CDR3aa: CASAMGQGNYEQYF
j_gene: TRBJ1-2; d_gene: NA; v_gene: TRBV28; CDR3aa: CASSPPWGDYGYTF
j_gene: TRBJ2-5; d_gene: TRBD2; v_gene: TRBV14; CDR3aa: CASSRTAAGQETQYF
j_gene: TRBJ1-1; d_gene: NA; v_gene: TRBV3-1; CDR3aa: CASSHGGTEAFF
j_gene: TRBJ1-5; d_gene: NA; v_gene: TRBV3-1; CDR3aa: CASSQLVSNQPQHF
j_gene: TRBJ2-7; d_gene: NA; v_gene: TRBV29-1; CDR3aa: CSVAVYEQYF
j_gene: TRBJ2-7; d_gene: TRBD1; v_gene: TRBV3-1; CDR3aa: CASSPLPGQGAYEQYF
j_gene: TRBJ2-1; d_gene: NA; v_gene: TRBV27; CDR3aa: CASRWDSFYNEQFF
j_gene: TRBJ1-1; d_gene: NA; v_gene: TRBV29-1; CDR3aa: CSEIRGRSEAFF
j_gene: TRBJ2-7; d_gene: NA; v_gene: TRBV12-3/TRBV12-4; CDR3aa: CASSPASASYEQYF
j_gene: TRBJ2-7; d_gene: TRBD2; v_gene: TRBV6-1; CDR3aa: CASRPTPWTSGGYEQYF